A selection of T cell receptor beta chains follows, all from one sample in a study of regulatory T cells in long-lasting Graves disease. TCRdb processed the multiplex PCR reads anew with MiXCR; each CDR3 protein has one entry. The table lists about 460,000 distinct CDR3 sequences, less than 15% of them singletons. The same data also went into a second study, on T cells in Graves' hyperthyroidism and ophthalmopathy.

The specimen was peripheral blood mononuclear cells (PBMCs), collected at new diagnosis, from a patient treated with antithyroid drugs. The receptors stem from a woman in her forties or fifties with Graves disease. Each CDR3 is given with its conserved first and last residue. The D gene is left open where the match is weak. Part of the rows lack a size; the others show once, few, many or a class for expanded clones.

>15|.|.|TRBV5-1|TRBJ2-3
CASSPRDSNTDTQYF
TGCGCCAGCAGCCCCAGGGACTCAAACACAGATACGCAGTATTTT
>15|many|TRBD2|TRBV27|TRBJ2-1
CARSGPAGGDNEQFF
TGTGCCAGGTCCGGCCCGGCGGGAGGGGATAATGAGCAGTTCTTC
>14|many|.|TRBV28|TRBJ2-4
CASSVQGAVNIQYF
TGTGCCAGCAGTGTCCAAGGGGCGGTAAACATTCAGTACTTC
>15|many|TRBD1|TRBV28|TRBJ2-1
CASSPPGTGSHEQFF
TGTGCCAGCAGTCCGCCCGGGACAGGGTCCCATGAGCAGTTCTTC
>15|few|.|TRBV19|TRBJ2-1
CATQSGRGLYNEQFF
TGTGCCACCCAATCGGGGCGGGGCTTGTACAATGAGCAGTTCTTC
>15|many|.|TRBV9|TRBJ1-1
CASSVGGRGGTEAFF
TGTGCCAGCAGCGTAGGGGGAAGAGGGGGGACTGAAGCTTTCTTT
>14|.|.|TRBV29-1|TRBJ1-4
CSGLFVATNEKLFF
TGCAGCGGCCTCTTCGTTGCAACTAATGAAAAACTGTTTTTT
>13|.|TRBD1|TRBV10-1|TRBJ2-2
CASNDRVPGELFF
TGCGCCAGCAACGACAGGGTCCCCGGGGAGCTGTTTTTT
>16|many|TRBD2|TRBV6-5|TRBJ2-4
CASSYSWGGAKNIQYF
TGTGCCAGCAGTTACTCGTGGGGGGGAGCCAAAAACATTCAGTACTTC
>15|.|.|TRBV6-4|TRBJ2-3
CASSSTGAGTDTQYF
TGTGCCAGCAGTTCCACCGGGGCCGGCACAGATACGCAGTATTTT
>15|many|.|TRBV28|TRBJ2-1
CASSTSGRRSDEQFF
TGTGCCAGCAGTACCTCTGGGAGAAGGAGCGATGAGCAGTTCTTC
>12|many|.|TRBV7-9|TRBJ1-1
CASSLGGVGAFF
TGTGCCAGCAGCCTAGGGGGGGTCGGAGCTTTCTTT
>17|many|.|TRBV6-1|TRBJ1-4
CASSEATRTAGVGVLFF
TGTGCCAGCAGTGAAGCAACGCGGACAGCGGGCGTGGGTGTACTGTTTTTT
>14|many|.|TRBV5-5|TRBJ2-7
CASSLPGATYEQYF
TGTGCCAGCAGCCTTCCCGGGGCGACCTACGAGCAGTACTTC
>15|many|TRBD2|TRBV30|TRBJ2-1
CAWSRLAGVRNEQFF
TGTGCCTGGAGTAGACTAGCGGGAGTTAGGAATGAGCAGTTCTTC
>15|.|.|TRBV20-1|TRBJ2-7
CSARDPFTGSTEQYF
TGCAGTGCTAGAGATCCCTTTACGGGATCTACCGAGCAGTACTTC
>13|few|.|TRBV7-7|TRBJ2-7
CASSLQKDYEQYF
TGTGCCAGCAGCCTGCAGAAGGACTACGAGCAGTACTTC
>14|many|TRBD1|TRBV18|TRBJ1-5
CASHGQGSNQPQHF
TGTGCCAGCCATGGACAGGGAAGCAATCAGCCCCAGCATTTT
>14|.|.|TRBV7-6|TRBJ1-6
CASSLRLNNSPLHF
TGTGCCAGCAGCTTACGCCTGAACAATTCACCCCTCCACTTT
>15|many|TRBD1|TRBV7-9|TRBJ2-3
CASSPGQGSTDTQYF
TGTGCCAGCAGCCCAGGACAGGGGAGCACAGATACGCAGTATTTT
>15|few|.|TRBV7-2|TRBJ2-7
CASSLVRGPAYEQYF
TGTGCCAGCAGCTTAGTCCGGGGGCCTGCGTACGAGCAGTACTTC
>15|.|TRBD2|TRBV7-2|TRBJ2-7
CASSKFGLAVGEQYF
TGTGCCAGCAGCAAATTCGGACTAGCGGTGGGGGAGCAGTACTTC
>15|many|TRBD2|TRBV20-1|TRBJ2-1
CSARGAGGAYNEQFF
TGCAGTGCTAGGGGAGCGGGAGGAGCCTACAATGAGCAGTTCTTC
>17|.|TRBD2|TRBV3-1|TRBJ2-3
CASSQDLAGVETDTQYF
TGTGCCAGCAGCCAAGACCTAGCGGGAGTTGAGACAGATACGCAGTATTTT
>13|many|TRBD1|TRBV7-9|TRBJ1-1
CASSLGTGVGAFF
TGTGCCAGCAGCTTAGGCACAGGGGTGGGAGCTTTCTTT
>16|many|.|TRBV6-1|TRBJ1-5
CASSEPGGSVNQPQHF
TGTGCCAGCAGTGAACCGGGGGGTAGTGTAAATCAGCCCCAGCATTTT
>11|many|.|TRBV28|TRBJ1-1
CASSYSREAFF
TGTGCCAGCAGTTACAGCCGTGAAGCTTTCTTT
>15|many|TRBD2|TRBV2|TRBJ2-1
CASSELADSYNEQFF
TGTGCCAGCAGTGAACTAGCGGACTCCTACAATGAGCAGTTCTTC
>14|many|.|TRBV12-3/TRBV12-4|TRBJ2-7
CASSLGESSYEQYF
TGTGCCAGCAGTTTAGGGGAATCCTCCTACGAGCAGTACTTC
>16|many|TRBD1|TRBV28|TRBJ1-5
CASSRSPDRSNQPQHF
TGTGCCAGCAGCCGATCACCGGACAGGAGCAATCAGCCCCAGCATTTT
>14|.|.|TRBV6-1|TRBJ1-5
CASSRQRSNQPQHF
TGTGCCAGCAGTCGACAGAGGAGCAATCAGCCCCAGCATTTT
>15|.|TRBD1|TRBV10-3|TRBJ2-1
CAISVRDRGRDEQFF
TGTGCCATCAGCGTCCGGGACAGGGGGCGGGATGAGCAGTTCTTC
>14|.|TRBD1|TRBV28|TRBJ1-2
CASSRARQGYGYTF
TGTGCCAGCAGTAGAGCGCGACAGGGCTATGGCTACACCTTC
>15|.|.|TRBV10-3|TRBJ2-2
CAISTTTMNTGELFF
TGTGCCATTTCTACCACGACGATGAACACCGGGGAGCTGTTTTTT
>13|many|.|TRBV3-1|TRBJ2-1
CASSQRLGNEQFF
TGTGCCAGCAGCCAAAGACTAGGCAATGAGCAGTTCTTC
>15|many|.|TRBV7-2|TRBJ2-5
CASSLSHVRRETQYF
TGTGCCAGCAGCTTGTCCCACGTCAGACGGGAGACCCAGTACTTC
>14|many|TRBD2|TRBV2|TRBJ2-3
CASSDGRAPDTQYF
TGTGCCAGCAGTGACGGGAGGGCCCCAGATACGCAGTATTTT
>16|.|TRBD2|TRBV18|TRBJ2-7
CASSPPRLAGHLEQYF
TGTGCCAGCTCACCACCGCGCTTAGCGGGTCATCTCGAGCAGTACTTC
>13|few|.|TRBV18|TRBJ1-5
CASSLRGIQPQHF
TGTGCCAGCTCACTTCGGGGGATTCAGCCCCAGCATTTT
>15|few|TRBD1|TRBV5-1|TRBJ2-7
CASSVRPGQFYEQYF
TGCGCCAGCAGCGTACGCCCGGGACAGTTTTACGAGCAGTACTTC
>13|.|TRBD2|TRBV10-1|TRBJ2-1
CASSESLAGGQFF
TGCGCCAGCAGTGAGTCCCTAGCGGGAGGGCAGTTCTTC
>14|many|.|TRBV6-5|TRBJ1-1
CASSYSLRDTEAFF
TGTGCCAGCAGTTATTCATTACGAGACACTGAAGCTTTCTTT
>15|many|TRBD2|TRBV5-1|TRBJ2-1
CASSKPGLANNEQFF
TGCGCCAGCAGCAAACCGGGACTAGCGAACAATGAGCAGTTCTTC
>15|.|TRBD2|TRBV29-1|TRBJ2-1
CSVEGTSGVYNEQFF
TGCAGCGTTGAAGGGACTAGCGGAGTTTACAATGAGCAGTTCTTC
>15|.|.|TRBV2|TRBJ2-2
CASKVGGQTTGELFF
TGTGCCAGCAAGGTGGGCGGGCAGACCACCGGGGAGCTGTTTTTT
>19|few|TRBD2|TRBV28|TRBJ2-1
CASSFVGPAGGPSYNEQFF
TGTGCCAGCAGTTTCGTGGGACCAGCGGGAGGGCCCTCCTACAATGAGCAGTTCTTC
>16|few|TRBD2|TRBV14|TRBJ2-5
CASSPLTSEIKETQYF
TGTGCCAGCAGCCCCCTCACTAGCGAGATTAAAGAGACCCAGTACTTC
>15|many|.|TRBV9|TRBJ2-7
CASSVRGEESYEQYF
TGTGCCAGCAGCGTGAGGGGGGAGGAGTCCTACGAGCAGTACTTC
>15|many|.|TRBV2|TRBJ1-5
CASSEPGQVNQPQHF
TGTGCCAGCAGTGAGCCTGGGCAGGTAAATCAGCCCCAGCATTTT
>15|.|TRBD1|TRBV2|TRBJ1-5
CASSRQGRMDQPQHF
TGTGCCAGCAGTCGACAGGGGAGGATGGATCAGCCCCAGCATTTT
>16|few|.|TRBV3-1|TRBJ2-5
CASSQGSSMPQETQYF
TGTGCCAGCAGCCAAGGAAGCAGTATGCCCCAAGAGACCCAGTACTTC
>18|few|TRBD1|TRBV4-1|TRBJ2-5
CASSQVFPGQGAQETQYF
TGCGCCAGCAGCCAAGTCTTCCCGGGACAGGGGGCCCAAGAGACCCAGTACTTC
>14|.|TRBD1|TRBV28|TRBJ1-2
CASSLSDRANGYTF
TGTGCCAGCAGTTTGTCGGACAGGGCGAATGGCTACACCTTC
>15|.|TRBD2|TRBV30|TRBJ2-1
CAWSVAGGFHNEQFF
TGTGCCTGGAGTGTTGCGGGAGGGTTCCACAATGAGCAGTTCTTC
>16|.|.|TRBV28|TRBJ2-5
CASTPRRRTIQETQYF
TGTGCCAGCACCCCCCGGAGGAGGACAATTCAAGAGACCCAGTACTTC
>14|many|.|TRBV2|TRBJ2-5
CASSPDRIQETQYF
TGTGCCAGCAGTCCCGACAGAATCCAAGAGACCCAGTACTTC
>14|many|.|TRBV20-1|TRBJ1-4
CSARSAGLNEKLFF
TGCAGTGCTAGATCCGCGGGGCTCAATGAAAAACTGTTTTTT
>16|many|TRBD2|TRBV12-3/TRBV12-4|TRBJ2-1
CASSSPGGAGADEQFF
TGTGCCAGCAGTTCCCCCGGTGGAGCGGGAGCTGATGAGCAGTTCTTC
>16|many|.|TRBV11-2|TRBJ2-1
CASSLTGASSYNEQFF
TGTGCCAGCAGCCTCACCGGGGCGAGCTCCTACAATGAGCAGTTCTTC
>15|many|TRBD1|TRBV20-1|TRBJ2-5
CSASRSWTGSETQYF
TGCAGTGCTAGCCGCTCCTGGACAGGGTCGGAGACCCAGTACTTC